This T cell receptor beta chain was observed in a study of blood T cell repertoires in COVID-19 (dated by TCRdb to between 2020 and 2021). Concerning the study at large: The collaborator samples originated in the United States, Italy and Spain and spanned the acute and convalescent phases of COVID-19. Subjects who had been exposed to COVID-19, were actively infected with it, or had recovered from it provided the deeply sampled blood TCRbeta repertoires that made up the dataset. HLA class I and class II types, where available, came from metadata supplied by the sample provider rather than from assay-based typing. The material from the prospective study consisted of cDNA or gDNA derived from T cells, B-cell-depleted T cells, or PBMCs. Sample metadata almost always included a de-identified subject ID, COVID-19 status, age in years and sex. Samples came from the ongoing ImmuneRACE study (first 160 participants) plus 1,254 subjects from 6 global collaborators. The repertoires were released in a freely available public database meant as a resource for research on the immune response to SARS-CoV-2.

The immunoSEQ Assay, a bias-controlled multiplex PCR, was used to amplify TCRbeta CDR3 regions from genomic DNA. The study's own analysis went as follows. The number of nucleated cells in each sample was estimated from the amplification of reference gene primers within the assay. Sequence reads were collapsed and filtered to measure the absolute abundance of every unique TCRbeta CDR3 rearrangement. For each sample, productive Simpson clonality was calculated by taking the square root of Simpson's diversity index across productive rearrangements. TCRdb obtained this table from immuneACCESS and retained in-frame rearrangements with V and J assigned. These tables miss some clones; where compared with another copy, unresolved V genes account for less than half of the shortfall, and the remainder is unexplained. V, J and clone size are those of that table, while D and trimming were read from the DNA. A total of 240,000 or so clones appear in this sample, roughly 80% of them only once. The ten largest account for less than 3.5% of the sample.

Ends trimmed: V by 4 bases, J by 4 bases; bases unmatched to a gene: 1. The CDR1 and CDR2 encoded by the germline V gene are SNHLY and FYNNEI. Including cysteine and phenylalanine, the CDR3 has 13 amino acids. The entry retains the CDR3 DNA only, 39 bases that are in frame from base 1. Results and caveats for the whole study, not just this receptor: Clinical and demographic metadata were provided uncurated, with the amount varying by source and participant.

Points on this clone: No cognate antigen has been identified for it. No qualities accompany the bases; no much larger clone lies one base away.

Each collaborating institution followed its own protocols to collect whole blood in K2EDTA tubes. Collaborator samples were shipped for TCRbeta analysis as frozen whole blood, isolated PBMCs, or DNA extracted from either sample type. Recombination linked TRBV2 to TRBJ1-3; TRBD1 aligns with 7 central bases. The sequencing sample was made of peripheral blood. The receptor's source is a young woman with acute or convalescent COVID-19. The CDR3 in this case is CASSGGQGNTIYF. The DNA sequence reads TGTGCCAGCAGTGGGGGACAGGGAAACACCATATATTTT.